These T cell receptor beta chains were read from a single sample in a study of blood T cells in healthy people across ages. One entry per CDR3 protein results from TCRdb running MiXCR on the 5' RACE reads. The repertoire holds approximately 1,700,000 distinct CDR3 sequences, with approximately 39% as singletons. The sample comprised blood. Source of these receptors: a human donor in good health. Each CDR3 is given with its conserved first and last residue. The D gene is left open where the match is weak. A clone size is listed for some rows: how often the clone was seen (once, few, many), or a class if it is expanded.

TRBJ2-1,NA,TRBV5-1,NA,TGCGCCAGCAGCTTGGGGGACGGGGTCGATGAGCAGTTCTTC,CASSLGDGVDEQFF
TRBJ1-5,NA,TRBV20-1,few,TGCAGTGCTGGGTCAGATTATCAGCCCCAGCATTTT,CSAGSDYQPQHF
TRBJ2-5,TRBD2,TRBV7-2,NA,TGTGCCAGCAGCACTGGACTAGCGGGCCGACAAGAGACCCAGTACTTC,CASSTGLAGRQETQYF
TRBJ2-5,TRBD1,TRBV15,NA,TGTGCCACCAGCAGAGCTGGGACAGGGTCGAGGGAGCAGTACTTC,CATSRAGTGSREQYF
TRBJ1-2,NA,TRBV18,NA,TGTGCCAGCCTAGCCGCCCCGGGGAGCTATGGCTACACCTTC,CASLAAPGSYGYTF
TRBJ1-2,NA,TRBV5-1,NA,TGCGCCAGCAGCCTACCCCCCGAGGGATCTAACTATGGCTACACCTTC,CASSLPPEGSNYGYTF
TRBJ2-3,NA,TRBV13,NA,TGTGCCAGCAGCGGCAACGTGGGTACGCAGTATTTT,CASSGNVGTQYF
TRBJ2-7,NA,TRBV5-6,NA,TGTGCCAGCAGCTTCAGGGTATCCGAGCAGTACTTC,CASSFRVSEQYF
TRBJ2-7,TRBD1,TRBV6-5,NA,TGTGCCAGCAGCATTACAGGGGGGAATAAGCAGTACTTC,CASSITGGNKQYF
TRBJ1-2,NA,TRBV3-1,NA,TGTGCCAGCAGCTCAACCGACAGGAGAGCCGTAGGCTACACCTTC,CASSSTDRRAVGYTF
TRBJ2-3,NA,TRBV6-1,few,TGTGCCAGCAGTATCCTATCGACCAACGGACAGAGTGGGGCAGATACGCAGTATTTT,CASSILSTNGQSGADTQYF
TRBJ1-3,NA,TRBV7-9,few,TGTGCCAGCAGCTCTGGGACGGCTGGAAACACCATATATTTT,CASSSGTAGNTIYF
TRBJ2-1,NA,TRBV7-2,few,TGTGCCAGCAGCTTGATTGTGTACAATGAGCAGTTCTTC,CASSLIVYNEQFF
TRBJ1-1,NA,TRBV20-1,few,TGCAGTGCTAGAAGCTTGGGCAGCTTGAACACTGAAGCTTTCTTT,CSARSLGSLNTEAFF
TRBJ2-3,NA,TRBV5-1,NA,TGCGCCAGCAGCCATGGTTTAGCGCAGAGCACAGATACGCAGTATTTT,CASSHGLAQSTDTQYF
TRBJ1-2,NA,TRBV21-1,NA,TGTGCCAGCAGCATCAAACAGGGGCCAGGGGAATATGGCTACACCTTC,CASSIKQGPGEYGYTF